This T cell receptor beta chain emerged from a study of blood T cell repertoires in COVID-19. Looking at the study overall: From the United States, Italy and Spain came samples of acute and convalescent COVID-19. In each case, the material was cDNA or gDNA derived from T cells, B-cell-depleted T cells, or PBMCs.

Original processing methods: Amplification with reference gene primers provided the estimates of nucleated cell counts. The protocol was immunoSEQ multiplex PCR, while the TCRdb copy is restricted to in-frame clones and leaves out a portion. V and J calls and clone size follow that table, whereas D and trimming were derived from the DNA. The table shows around 270,000 clones, with 85% to 90% occurring only once. This clone was counted a few times. Sample: peripheral blood. This clonotype was sampled from a man aged 35 to 55 with acute or convalescent COVID-19.

CDR3 bases: TGTGCCAGCAGTTGGTTCGGGACAGCAAATGAAAAACTGTTTTTT. Its protein is CASSWFGTANEKLFF. The chain employs TRBV7-2 and TRBJ1-4; TRBD1 aligns across 7 bases. After removal of 6 bases from V and 5 bases from J, the junction contained 9 bases not matched to a gene. Per germline, CDR1 SGHTA and CDR2 FQGNSA. CDR3 length: 15 residues.